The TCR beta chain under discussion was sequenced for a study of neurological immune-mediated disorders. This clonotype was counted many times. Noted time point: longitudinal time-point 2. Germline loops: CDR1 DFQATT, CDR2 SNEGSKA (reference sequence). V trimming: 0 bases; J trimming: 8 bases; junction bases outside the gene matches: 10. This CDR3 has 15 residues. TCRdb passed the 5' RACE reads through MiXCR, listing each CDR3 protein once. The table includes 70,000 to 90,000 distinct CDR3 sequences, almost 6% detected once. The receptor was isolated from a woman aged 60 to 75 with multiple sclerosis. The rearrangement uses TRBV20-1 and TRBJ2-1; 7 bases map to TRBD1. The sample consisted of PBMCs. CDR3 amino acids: CSARDQGQPSDEQFF. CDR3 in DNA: TGCAGTGCTAGAGATCAGGGACAGCCTTCTGATGAGCAGTTCTTC.